This T cell receptor (beta chain) comes out of a study of T-cell memory formation after mild COVID-19. In this sample, this clonotype turned up a few times. MiXCR, applied by TCRdb to the 5' RACE reads, yields one record per CDR3 protein. The profile covers about 310,000 distinct CDR3 sequences, with roughly a fifth appearing a single time and over 20% taken by the ten largest. The CDR3 is made up of 14 amino acids. V was pared by 4 bases and J by 5 bases, with 5 bases of the junction left unmatched. Germline V lookup: CDR1 SGHNT, CDR2 YYREEE (reference sequence). The origin of this receptor is a man aged 18 to 30 who had mild COVID-19 (a few samples of this study predate the infection). Cell type and time point are not known. The chain couples TRBV5-4 to TRBJ2-5; 10 positions match TRBD1. Material for sequencing was PBMCs or a T cell subset sorted from them (not recorded which). The chain's CDR3 is CASSRQGATETQYF. CDR3 sequence (DNA): TGTGCCAGCAGCCGACAGGGGGCGACGGAGACCCAGTACTTC.